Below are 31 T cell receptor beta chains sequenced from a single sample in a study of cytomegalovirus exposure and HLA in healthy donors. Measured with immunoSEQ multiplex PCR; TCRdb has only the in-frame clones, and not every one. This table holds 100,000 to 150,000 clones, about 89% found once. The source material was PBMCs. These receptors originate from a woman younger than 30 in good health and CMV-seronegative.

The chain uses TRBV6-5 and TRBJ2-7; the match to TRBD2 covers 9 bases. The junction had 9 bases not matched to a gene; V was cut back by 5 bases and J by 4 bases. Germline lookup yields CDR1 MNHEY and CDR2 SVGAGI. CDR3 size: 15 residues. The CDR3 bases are TGTGCCAGCAGTAACCCAGCGGGAGGAAAGTACGAGCAGTACTTC. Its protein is CASSNPAGGKYEQYF.

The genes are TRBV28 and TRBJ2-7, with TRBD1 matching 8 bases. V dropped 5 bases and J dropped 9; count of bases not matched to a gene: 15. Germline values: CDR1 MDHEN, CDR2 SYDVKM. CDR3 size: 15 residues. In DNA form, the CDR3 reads TGTGCCAGCAGTCCATCGACAGGGGCCCGCCTACGGCAGTACTTC. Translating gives CASSPSTGARLRQYF.

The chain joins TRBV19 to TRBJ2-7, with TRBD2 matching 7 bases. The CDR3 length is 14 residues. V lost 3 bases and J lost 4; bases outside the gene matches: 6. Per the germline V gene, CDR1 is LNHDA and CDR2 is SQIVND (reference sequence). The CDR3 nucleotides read TGTGCCAGTAGTATGGGGGGGACCTCTTACGAGCAGTACTTC. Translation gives CASSMGGTSYEQYF.

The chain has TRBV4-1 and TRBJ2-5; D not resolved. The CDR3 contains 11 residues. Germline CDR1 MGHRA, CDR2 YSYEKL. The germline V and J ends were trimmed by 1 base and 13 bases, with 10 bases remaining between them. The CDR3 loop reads CASSQVGVRYF. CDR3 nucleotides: TGCGCCAGCAGCCAAGTGGGCGTTCGGTACTTC.

CDR3 residues: CASRPPGRGGNQPQHF. CDR3 DNA sequence: TGTGCCAGCAGGCCTCCGGGACGTGGGGGGAATCAGCCCCAGCATTTT. The gene calls are TRBV28 and TRBJ1-5; D possibly corresponds to TRBD1 (5 bases). The germline CDR1 and CDR2 sequences are MDHEN and SYDVKM. The CDR3 sequence is 16 residues long. Trimming pared 6 bases from V and 4 bases from J, leaving 19 bases between.

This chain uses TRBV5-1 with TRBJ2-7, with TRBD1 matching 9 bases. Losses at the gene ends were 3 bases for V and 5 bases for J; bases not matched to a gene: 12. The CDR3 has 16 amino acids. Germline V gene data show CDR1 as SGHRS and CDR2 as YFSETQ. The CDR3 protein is CASSSPSGTGWDEQYF. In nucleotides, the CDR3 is TGCGCCAGCAGCTCCCCCTCCGGGACAGGGTGGGACGAGCAGTACTTC.

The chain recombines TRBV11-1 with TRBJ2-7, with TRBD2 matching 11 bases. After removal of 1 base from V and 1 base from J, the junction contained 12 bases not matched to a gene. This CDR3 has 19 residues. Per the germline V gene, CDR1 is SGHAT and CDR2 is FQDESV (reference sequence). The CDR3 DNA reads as TGTGCCAGCAGCTTAGAAGGGTCAGTGAGGACTAGCGGGTCCTACGAGCAGTACTTC. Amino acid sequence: CASSLEGSVRTSGSYEQYF.

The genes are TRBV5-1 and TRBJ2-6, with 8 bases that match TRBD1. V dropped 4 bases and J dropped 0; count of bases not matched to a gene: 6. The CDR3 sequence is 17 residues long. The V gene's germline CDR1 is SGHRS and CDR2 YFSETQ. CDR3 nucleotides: TGCGCCAGCAGCCTGGGACAGGTTAGCTCTGGGGCCAACGTCCTGACTTTC. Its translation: CASSLGQVSSGANVLTF.

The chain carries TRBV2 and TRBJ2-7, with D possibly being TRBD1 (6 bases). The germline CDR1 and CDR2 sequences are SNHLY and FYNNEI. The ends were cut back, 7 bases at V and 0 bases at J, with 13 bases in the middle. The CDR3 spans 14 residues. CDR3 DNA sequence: TGTGCCAGCAAGCCGACAGGAAGCTCCTACGAGCAGTACTTC. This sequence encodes CASKPTGSSYEQYF.

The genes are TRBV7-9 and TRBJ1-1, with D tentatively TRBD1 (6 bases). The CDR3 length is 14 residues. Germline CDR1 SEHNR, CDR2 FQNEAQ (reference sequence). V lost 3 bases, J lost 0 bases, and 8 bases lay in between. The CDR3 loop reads CASSLGAMNTEAFF. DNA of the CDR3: TGTGCCAGCAGCTTGGGGGCGATGAACACTGAAGCTTTCTTT.

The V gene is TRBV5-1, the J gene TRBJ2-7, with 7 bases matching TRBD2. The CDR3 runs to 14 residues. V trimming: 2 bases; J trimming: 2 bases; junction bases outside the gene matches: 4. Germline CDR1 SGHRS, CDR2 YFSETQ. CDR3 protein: CASSFSGLTYEQYF. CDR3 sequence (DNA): TGCGCCAGCAGCTTTAGCGGGTTAACCTACGAGCAGTACTTC.

CDR3 sequence reads: CASGASERSEQFF. CDR3 DNA: TGTGCCAGCGGCGCTAGCGAAAGGAGTGAGCAGTTCTTC. This chain uses TRBV6-5 with TRBJ2-1; D perhaps matches TRBD2 (6 bases). This CDR3 is built from 13 residues. The germline V and J ends were trimmed by 8 bases and 9 bases, with 17 bases remaining between them. Per the germline V gene, CDR1 is MNHEY and CDR2 is SVGAGI.

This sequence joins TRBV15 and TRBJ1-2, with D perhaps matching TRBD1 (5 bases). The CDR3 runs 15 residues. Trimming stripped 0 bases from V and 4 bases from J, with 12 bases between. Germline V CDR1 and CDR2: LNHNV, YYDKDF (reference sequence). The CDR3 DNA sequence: TGTGCCACCAGCAGAGAGGCGTCAGGGATCTATGGCTACACCTTC. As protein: CATSREASGIYGYTF.

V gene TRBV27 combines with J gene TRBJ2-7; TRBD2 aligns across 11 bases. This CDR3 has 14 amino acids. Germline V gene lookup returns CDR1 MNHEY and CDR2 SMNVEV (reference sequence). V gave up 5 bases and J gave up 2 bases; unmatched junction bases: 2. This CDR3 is CASSIAGGPYEQYF. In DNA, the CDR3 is TGTGCCAGCAGTATAGCGGGAGGGCCCTACGAGCAGTACTTC.

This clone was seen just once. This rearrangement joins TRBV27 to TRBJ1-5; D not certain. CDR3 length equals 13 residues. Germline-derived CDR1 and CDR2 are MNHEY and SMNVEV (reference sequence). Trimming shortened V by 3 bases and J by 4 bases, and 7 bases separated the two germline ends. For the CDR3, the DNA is TGTGCCAGCAGTTTGTCAGTTAATCAGCCCCAGCATTTT. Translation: CASSLSVNQPQHF.

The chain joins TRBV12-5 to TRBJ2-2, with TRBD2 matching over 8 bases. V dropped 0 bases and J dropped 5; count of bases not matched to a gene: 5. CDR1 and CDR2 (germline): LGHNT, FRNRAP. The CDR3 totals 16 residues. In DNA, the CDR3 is TGTGCTAGTGGTTTGGTACTCGGCGGGGGGACCGGGGAGCTGTTTTTT. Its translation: CASGLVLGGGTGELFF.

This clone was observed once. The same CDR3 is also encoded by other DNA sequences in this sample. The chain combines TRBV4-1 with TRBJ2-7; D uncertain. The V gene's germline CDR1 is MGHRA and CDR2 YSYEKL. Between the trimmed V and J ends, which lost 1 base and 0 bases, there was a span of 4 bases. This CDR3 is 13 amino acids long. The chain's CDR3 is CASSQGGSYEQYF. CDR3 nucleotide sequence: TGCGCCAGCAGCCAAGGAGGCTCCTACGAGCAGTACTTC.

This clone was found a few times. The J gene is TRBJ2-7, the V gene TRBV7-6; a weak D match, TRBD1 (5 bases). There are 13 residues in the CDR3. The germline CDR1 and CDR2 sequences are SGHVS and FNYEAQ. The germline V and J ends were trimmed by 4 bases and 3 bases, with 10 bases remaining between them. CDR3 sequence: CASSSRVDYEQYF. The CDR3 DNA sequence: TGTGCCAGCAGCTCCAGGGTGGACTACGAGCAGTACTTC.

As DNA, the CDR3 is TGCGCCAGCAGCTTGAGGGGCCCGGCGGTTAGTAGCACCGGGGAGCTGTTTTTT. This encodes CASSLRGPAVSSTGELFF. This rearrangement joins TRBV5-1 to TRBJ2-2, with a tentative D call TRBD1 (5 bases). CDR1 SGHRS and CDR2 YFSETQ come from the germline V gene. The CDR3 is 18 residues long. The germline V and J ends were trimmed by 1 base and 4 bases, with 20 bases remaining between them.

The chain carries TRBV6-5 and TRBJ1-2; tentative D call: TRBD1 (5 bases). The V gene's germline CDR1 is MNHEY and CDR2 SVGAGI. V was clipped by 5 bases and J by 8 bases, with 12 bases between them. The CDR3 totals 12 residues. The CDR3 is CASSPLSGGYTF. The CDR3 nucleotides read TGTGCCAGCAGTCCCCTTTCAGGGGGCTACACCTTC.

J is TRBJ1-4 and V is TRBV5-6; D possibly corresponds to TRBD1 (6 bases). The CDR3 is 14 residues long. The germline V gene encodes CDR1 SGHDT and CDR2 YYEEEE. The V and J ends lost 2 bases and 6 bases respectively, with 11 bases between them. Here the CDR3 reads CASSLRGADEKLFF. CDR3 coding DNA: TGTGCCAGCAGCTTACGGGGGGCCGATGAAAAACTGTTTTTT. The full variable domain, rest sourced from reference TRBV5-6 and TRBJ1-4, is DAGVTQSPTHLIKTRGQQVTLRCSPKSGHDTVSWYQQALGQGPQFIFQYYEEEERQRGNFPDRFSGHQFPNYSSELNVNALLLGDSALYLCASSLRGADEKLFFGSGTQLSVL.

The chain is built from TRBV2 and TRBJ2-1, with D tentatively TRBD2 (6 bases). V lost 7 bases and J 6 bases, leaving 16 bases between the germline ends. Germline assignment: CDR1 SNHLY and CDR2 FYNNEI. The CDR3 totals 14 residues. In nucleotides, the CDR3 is TGTGCCAGCACCATAGCGGCGACCCTCAATGAGCAGTTCTTC. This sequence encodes CASTIAATLNEQFF.

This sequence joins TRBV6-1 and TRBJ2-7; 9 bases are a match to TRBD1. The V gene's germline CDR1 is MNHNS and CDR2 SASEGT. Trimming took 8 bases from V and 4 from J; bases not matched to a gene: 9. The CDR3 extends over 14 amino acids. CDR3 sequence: CASRQDRGNYEQYF. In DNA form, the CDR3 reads TGTGCCAGCCGGCAGGACAGGGGCAATTACGAGCAGTACTTC.

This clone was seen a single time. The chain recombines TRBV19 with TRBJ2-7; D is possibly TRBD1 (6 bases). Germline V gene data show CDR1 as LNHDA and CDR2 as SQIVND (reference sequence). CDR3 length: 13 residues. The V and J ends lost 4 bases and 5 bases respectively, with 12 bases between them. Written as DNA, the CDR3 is TGTGCCAGTAGTAATACAGGGATTAACGAGCAGTACTTC. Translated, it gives CASSNTGINEQYF. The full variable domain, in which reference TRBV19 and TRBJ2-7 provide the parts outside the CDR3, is DGGITQSPKYLFRKEGQNVTLSCEQNLNHDAMYWYRQDPGQGLRLIYYSQIVNDFQKGDIAEGYSVSREKKESFPLTVTSAQKNPTAFYLCASSNTGINEQYFGPGTRLTVT.

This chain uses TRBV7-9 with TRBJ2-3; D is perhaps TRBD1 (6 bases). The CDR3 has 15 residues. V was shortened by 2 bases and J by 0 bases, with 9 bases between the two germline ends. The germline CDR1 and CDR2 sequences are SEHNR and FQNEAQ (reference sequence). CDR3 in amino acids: CASSLQGLSTDTQYF. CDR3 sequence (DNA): TGTGCCAGCAGCTTACAGGGGCTAAGCACAGATACGCAGTATTTT.

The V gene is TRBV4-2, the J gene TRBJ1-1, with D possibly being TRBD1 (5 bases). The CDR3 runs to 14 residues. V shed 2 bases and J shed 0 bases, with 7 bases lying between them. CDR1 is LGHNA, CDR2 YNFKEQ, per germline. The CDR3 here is CASSQRRVNTEAFF. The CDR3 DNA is TGTGCCAGCAGCCAACGCAGGGTGAACACTGAAGCTTTCTTT.

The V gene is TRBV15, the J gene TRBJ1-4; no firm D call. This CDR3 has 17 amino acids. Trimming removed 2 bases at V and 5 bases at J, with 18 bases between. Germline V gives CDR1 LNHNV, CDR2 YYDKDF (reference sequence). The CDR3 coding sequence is TGTGCCACCAGCAGATTGGACGTGGGAGTTGGCAATGAAAAACTGTTTTTT. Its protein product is CATSRLDVGVGNEKLFF.

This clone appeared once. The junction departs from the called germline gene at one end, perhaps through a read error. The CDR3 bases are TGTGCCAGCATTTTAAGGACTAGCGGCCCCTACGAGCAGTACTTC. Amino acids: CASILRTSGPYEQYF. J is TRBJ2-7 and V is TRBV27; 10 bases map to TRBD2. The CDR3 contains 15 residues. Germline V gene lookup returns CDR1 MNHEY and CDR2 SMNVEV (reference sequence).

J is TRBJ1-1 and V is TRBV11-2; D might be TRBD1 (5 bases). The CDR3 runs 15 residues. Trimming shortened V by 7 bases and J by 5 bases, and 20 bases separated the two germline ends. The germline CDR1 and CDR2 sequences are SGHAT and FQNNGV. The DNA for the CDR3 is TGTGCCAGCACCCATATCGCAGGGAGGGGAACTGAAGCTTTCTTT. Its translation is CASTHIAGRGTEAFF.

The CDR3 is CASSLGGSGLQETQYF. The DNA for the CDR3 is TGCGCCAGCAGCTTGGGAGGTAGCGGGCTACAAGAGACCCAGTACTTC. V and J are TRBV5-1 and TRBJ2-5; 7 nucleotides match TRBD2. The CDR3 runs to 16 residues. Trimming cost V 0 bases and J 2 bases; bases outside gene matches: 7. CDR1 is SGHRS, CDR2 YFSETQ, per germline.

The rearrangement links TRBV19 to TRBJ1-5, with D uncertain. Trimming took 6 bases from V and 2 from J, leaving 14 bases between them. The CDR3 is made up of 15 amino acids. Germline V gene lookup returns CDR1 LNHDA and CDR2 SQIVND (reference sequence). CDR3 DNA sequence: TGTGCCAGTAGACGTATTGCACACGGCAATCAGCCCCAGCATTTT. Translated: CASRRIAHGNQPQHF.